This T cell receptor (beta chain) was sequenced in a study of regulatory T cells in long-lasting Graves disease. Time point reported: persistent/refractory GD, antithyroid drugs over 5 years with positive TRAb. The TCR library was prepared using RNA isolated from PBMCs. The patients included were those that came from an endocrinology department in Xi'an, China. Relying on iRepertoire HTBI primers and Arm-PCR of CDR3 regions, the team built TCR beta libraries. TCRdb itself ran the multiplex PCR reads through MiXCR, one entry per CDR3 protein. This table holds a few hundred thousand distinct CDR3 sequences, about a quarter found once. About this clonotype itself: Sequence at one end of the junction differs from germline and may be a read error.

This CDR3 is built from 16 residues. Germline-derived CDR1 and CDR2 are MNHEY and SVGEGT. The chain recombines TRBV6-2 or TRBV6-3 with TRBJ2-1, with TRBD1 identical over 7 bases. The source material was peripheral blood mononuclear cells (PBMCs), sampled when the disease was refractory, from a patient treated with antithyroid drugs. The sequence came from a female donor with Graves disease. The CDR3 protein is CANRGGRHGLYNEQLF. CDR3 bases: TGTGCCAACAGGGGCGGTCGACACGGTTTGTACAATGAGCAGCTCTTC.